Below are 28 T cell receptor beta chains sequenced from a single sample in a study of beta chain features in type 1 diabetes. General study findings and limits: Patients with Type 1 diabetes showed moderately but significantly shorter TCRB CDR3s in all four CD4+ subsets.

Their cognate antigens are unknown. Isolated RNA was reverse transcribed in full, so expressed TCRB transcripts were sequenced. Clones were read by immunoSEQ multiplex PCR, and TCRdb kept only the in-frame ones, dropping some. Here the sample spans 600,000 or so clones, 9.5% to 15% being singletons. The sample was naive CD4+ T cells from blood. These receptors were collected from a man younger than 45 with type 1 diabetes.

This clone was picked up a small number of times. This sequence joins TRBV4-3 and TRBJ1-1, with D hard to call. This CDR3 region has 13 residues. Germline V gives CDR1 LGHNA, CDR2 YSLEER. V gave up 5 bases and J gave up 0 bases, with 7 bases separating them. CDR3 DNA sequence: TGCGCCAGCAGCTTAGAGGTGAACACTGAAGCTTTCTTT. The encoded protein is CASSLEVNTEAFF.

The V call is TRBV7-9, the J call TRBJ1-2; TRBD1 matches at 10 bases. There are 18 residues in the CDR3. Germline values: CDR1 SEHNR, CDR2 FQNEAQ (reference sequence). V gave up 2 bases and J gave up 4 bases; unmatched junction bases: 13. The CDR3 DNA follows: TGTGCCAGCAGCTTACCGCGGGACAGGGGCAATCTTGGCTATGGCTACACCTTC. Its translation is CASSLPRDRGNLGYGYTF.

The chain combines TRBV25-1 with TRBJ2-4, with 7 nucleotides matching TRBD1. The CDR3 consists of 18 residues. V shed 1 base and J 0 bases; nucleotides not matched to a gene: 9. CDR1 and CDR2 (germline): MGHDK, SYGVNS. The CDR3: CASSESGTELIAKNIQYF. DNA for the CDR3: TGTGCCAGCAGTGAATCGGGGACAGAATTAATAGCCAAAAACATTCAGTACTTC.

The chain couples TRBV19 to TRBJ2-3, with 7 bases fitting TRBD1. CDR1 is LNHDA and CDR2 is SQIVND in the germline V gene (reference sequence). The CDR3 is made up of 15 amino acids. V trimming: 1 base; J trimming: 1 base; junction bases outside the gene matches: 2. The CDR3 is CASSIAGQGTDTQYF. CDR3 DNA sequence: TGTGCCAGTAGTATAGCCGGACAGGGCACAGATACGCAGTATTTT.

This clone showed up just a few times. The chain links TRBV28 to TRBJ2-1; TRBD2 matches 7 bases. Germline assignment: CDR1 MDHEN and CDR2 SYDVKM. The CDR3 contains 14 residues. The J segment lost 4 bases and the V segment lost 6 bases, leaving 6 bases of the junction unmatched. CDR3 DNA sequence: TGTGCCAGCAGCCCTAGCGGCAATTACAATGAGCAGTTCTTC. Protein: CASSPSGNYNEQFF.

This chain connects TRBV7-9 to TRBJ1-6; 10 bases line up with TRBD1. Germline CDR1 is SEHNR and CDR2 is FQNEAQ (reference sequence). The CDR3 runs 15 residues. Trimming cost V 3 bases and J 7 bases; bases outside gene matches: 3. CDR3: CASSLGDRGNSPLHF. The CDR3 coding sequence is TGTGCCAGCAGCTTGGGGGACAGGGGAAATTCACCCCTCCACTTT.

This clone showed up just a few times. This chain links TRBV11-2 with TRBJ2-5, with D uncertain. The germline CDR1 and CDR2 sequences are SGHAT and FQNNGV. The CDR3 has 16 residues. V was pared by 1 base and J by 2 bases, with 14 bases between. CDR3 DNA sequence: TGTGCCAGCAGCTTAGTCGGCAACCTTCAACAAGAGACCCAGTACTTC. This translates into CASSLVGNLQQETQYF.

The chain joins TRBV4-3 to TRBJ2-2; D unclear. Germline CDR1 reads LGHNA; CDR2 reads YSLEER. This CDR3 comprises 16 residues. The V gene lost 4 bases and the J gene lost 0 bases, with 12 bases spanning the gap. CDR3 amino acids: CASSPSGYTNTGELFF. The DNA of the CDR3 is TGCGCCAGCAGCCCCTCTGGCTACACGAACACCGGGGAGCTGTTTTTT.

The chain couples TRBV9 to TRBJ1-6, with D possibly being TRBD1 (5 bases). Germline CDR1 SGDLS, CDR2 YYNGEE. Trimming removed 4 bases at V and 9 bases at J, with 14 bases between. The CDR3 consists of 14 residues. For the CDR3, the DNA is TGTGCCAGCAGCTATGGGGACCGTAGTTCACCCCTCCACTTT. This gives the protein CASSYGDRSSPLHF.

This clone was picked up a small number of times. The chain couples TRBV7-8 to TRBJ2-7; no firm D call. V lost 7 bases and J 4 bases, leaving 14 bases between the germline ends. Germline CDR1 and CDR2: SGHVS and FQNEAQ. CDR3 length equals 13 residues. CDR3 protein: CASTPLHNYEQYF. CDR3 in DNA: TGTGCCAGCACCCCCCTTCATAATTACGAGCAGTACTTC. Filled out from reference TRBV7-8 and TRBJ2-7, the complete variable domain reads GAGVSQSPRYKVAKRGQDVALRCDPISGHVSLFWYQQALGQGPEFLTYFQNEAQLDKSGLPSDRFFAERPEGSVSTLKIQRTQQEDSAVYLCASTPLHNYEQYFGPGTRLTVT.

This clone appeared a few times. The rearrangement joins TRBV19 to TRBJ2-1; 9 bases align to TRBD1. With 3 bases clipped from V and 3 bases from J, the junction kept 6 bases outside the gene matches. CDR1 LNHDA and CDR2 SQIVND come from the germline V gene (reference sequence). The CDR3 sequence is 16 residues long. This CDR3 reads CASSMGDRANYNEQFF. For the CDR3, the DNA is TGTGCCAGTAGTATGGGGGACAGGGCCAACTACAATGAGCAGTTCTTC.

J is TRBJ2-6 and V is TRBV9; D is undetermined. Trimming took off 0 bases at V and 0 bases at J, with 10 bases between the two ends. Germline CDR1 SGDLS, CDR2 YYNGEE. CDR3 length: 17 amino acids. DNA for the CDR3: TGTGCCAGCAGCGTAGGAGGTTCCTTCTCTGGGGCCAACGTCCTGACTTTC. It specifies CASSVGGSFSGANVLTF.

In DNA, the CDR3 is TGTGCCAGCAGCTTAGACGCGACAGGGGGTTCACCCCTCCACTTT. Its translation is CASSLDATGGSPLHF. The chain employs TRBV7-2 and TRBJ1-6; TRBD1 matches 9 bases. The CDR3 spans 15 residues. V lost 1 base, J lost 9 bases, and 4 bases stayed unmatched. Germline loops: CDR1 SGHTA, CDR2 FQGNSA. Looking up the rest from reference TRBV7-2 and TRBJ1-6 gives the full variable domain: GAGVSQSPSNKVTEKGKDVELRCDPISGHTALYWYRQSLGQGLEFLIYFQGNSAPDKSGLPSDRFSAERTGGSVSTLTIQRTQQEDSAVYLCASSLDATGGSPLHFGNGTRLTVT.

This sequence joins TRBV6-1 and TRBJ1-1; D ambiguous. The CDR3 runs to 13 residues. Germline lookup yields CDR1 MNHNS and CDR2 SASEGT. V lost 4 bases and J lost 3, with 9 bases in between. The CDR3 here is CASSGGADTEAFF. CDR3 bases: TGTGCCAGCAGTGGGGGAGCGGACACTGAAGCTTTCTTT.

This clone came up a few times. In DNA, the CDR3 is TGTGCCAGCAGTTACGGGCTGGATACGCAGTATTTT. The encoded protein is CASSYGLDTQYF. The chain has TRBV6-6 and TRBJ2-3; unclear D gene. The CDR3 extends over 12 amino acids. Per the germline V gene, CDR1 is MNHNY and CDR2 is SVGAGI (reference sequence). Trimming removed 2 bases at V and 6 bases at J, with 6 bases between.

V is TRBV7-2 and J is TRBJ1-1, with unresolved D. The CDR3 has 14 amino acids. Germline V lookup: CDR1 SGHTA, CDR2 FQGNSA. The V gene lost 2 bases and the J gene lost 0 bases, with 7 bases spanning the gap. CDR3 amino acids: CASSLMDLNTEAFF. The DNA for the CDR3 is TGTGCCAGCAGCTTAATGGACCTGAACACTGAAGCTTTCTTT. Full variable domain (remainder filled in from reference TRBV7-2 and TRBJ1-1): GAGVSQSPSNKVTEKGKDVELRCDPISGHTALYWYRQSLGQGLEFLIYFQGNSAPDKSGLPSDRFSAERTGGSVSTLTIQRTQQEDSAVYLCASSLMDLNTEAFFGQGTRLTVV.

The genes are TRBV14 and TRBJ2-1, with 8 bases matching TRBD1. Unmatched junction bases numbered 12, after V lost 3 bases and J lost 8 bases. This CDR3 spans 16 amino acids. Germline loops: CDR1 SGHDN, CDR2 FVKESK. The chain's CDR3 is CASSQQTGVGVDEQFF. CDR3 coding DNA: TGTGCCAGCAGCCAGCAGACAGGGGTAGGAGTCGATGAGCAGTTCTTC.

The chain employs TRBV7-6 and TRBJ2-1; 8 nucleotides match TRBD1. The germline gives CDR1 SGHVS, CDR2 FNYEAQ. With V trimmed by 5 bases and J by 1 base, 7 bases remained unmatched. This CDR3 has 16 residues. CDR3 amino acids: CASSAGQGGSYNEQFF. In nucleotides, the CDR3 is TGTGCCAGCAGCGCCGGACAGGGAGGATCCTACAATGAGCAGTTCTTC.

In this sample, this clone turned up a few times. The rearrangement joins TRBV7-3 to TRBJ1-1, with D uncertain. This CDR3 comprises 15 residues. CDR1 is SGHTA, CDR2 FQGTGA, per germline. The V and J ends lost 6 bases and 0 bases respectively, with 14 bases between them. The CDR3 reads CASRLEGDLNTEAFF. For the CDR3, the DNA is TGTGCCAGCAGGCTAGAGGGCGACTTGAACACTGAAGCTTTCTTT.

V and J are TRBV28 and TRBJ2-7; no clear D. CDR3 length: 13 amino acids. Trimming cost V 5 bases and J 2 bases, with 10 bases left between them. The germline V gene encodes CDR1 MDHEN and CDR2 SYDVKM. CDR3 coding DNA: TGTGCCAGCAGTCCACCTACCCCCTACGAGCAGTACTTC. Its translation is CASSPPTPYEQYF. The full variable domain, its missing parts supplied by reference TRBV28 and TRBJ2-7, is DVKVTQSSRYLVKRTGEKVFLECVQDMDHENMFWYRQDPGLGLRLIYFSYDVKMKEKGDIPEGYSVSREKKERFSLILESASTNQTSMYLCASSPPTPYEQYFGPGTRLTVT.

This clone showed up just a few times. The J gene is TRBJ2-3, the V gene TRBV10-3; 7 bases line up with TRBD2. Germline lookup yields CDR1 ENHRY and CDR2 SYGVKD. The V and J ends lost 2 bases and 4 bases, in that order; junction bases with no gene match: 0. This CDR3 contains 13 residues. Here the CDR3 reads CAISEAGADTQYF. As DNA, the CDR3 is TGTGCCATCAGTGAGGCGGGGGCAGATACGCAGTATTTT.

In this sample, this clone turned up a few times. This chain joins TRBV6-5 and TRBJ2-3; D possibly uses TRBD1 or TRBD2 (6 bases each). Between the trimmed V and J ends, which lost 0 bases and 6 bases, there was a span of 13 bases. The CDR3 is 15 amino acids. The germline V gene has CDR1 MNHEY and CDR2 SVGAGI. Here the CDR3 DNA reads TGTGCCAGCAGTTACTCGACTGGGGGGCCGGATACGCAGTATTTT. It specifies CASSYSTGGPDTQYF.

V gene TRBV2 combines with J gene TRBJ2-1; TRBD2 might be the D (6 bases). Trimming removed 2 bases from V and 7 bases from J, with 9 bases in between. Germline-derived CDR1 and CDR2 are SNHLY and FYNNEI. CDR3 size: 13 residues. CDR3 loop: CASSEIGGNEQFF. Here the CDR3 DNA reads TGTGCCAGCAGTGAAATTGGGGGGAATGAGCAGTTCTTC.

The gene calls are TRBV7-3 and TRBJ2-1; D might be TRBD1 (6 bases). The V end lost 0 bases, the J end lost 10 bases, and 10 bases lay between the germline ends. This CDR3 comprises 13 residues. Germline CDR1 reads SGHTA; CDR2 reads FQGTGA. Written as DNA, the CDR3 is TGTGCCAGCAGCTTAACTGACAGGCAAGAGCAGTTCTTC. It translates to CASSLTDRQEQFF.

V and J are TRBV7-9 and TRBJ2-2; D unresolved. V gave up 1 base and J gave up 6 bases, with 3 bases separating them. This CDR3 spans 12 amino acids. Germline-derived CDR1 and CDR2 are SEHNR and FQNEAQ (reference sequence). This chain's CDR3 is CASSLEAGELFF. CDR3 nucleotides: TGTGCCAGCAGCTTAGAAGCCGGGGAGCTGTTTTTT.

As concerns this clone: Additional DNA sequences in this sample encode the identical CDR3. CDR3 region: CASSLGTPNTGELFF. In nucleotides, the CDR3 is TGCGCCAGCAGCTTGGGGACCCCGAACACCGGGGAGCTGTTTTTT. V gene TRBV5-1 combines with J gene TRBJ2-2; no clear D. The CDR3 runs 15 residues. CDR1 is SGHRS, CDR2 YFSETQ, per germline. Between the trimmed V and J ends, which lost 0 bases and 0 bases, there was a span of 6 bases.

The rearrangement links TRBV6-5 to TRBJ2-3; TRBD2 might be the D (6 bases). The CDR3 length is 16 residues. V was cut by 0 bases and J by 3 bases, with 13 bases left in between. In germline, CDR1 is MNHEY, CDR2 SVGAGI. Here the CDR3 reads CASSYSSGLPTDTQYF. CDR3 nucleotide sequence: TGTGCCAGCAGTTACTCGAGCGGGCTTCCAACAGATACGCAGTATTTT.

This clone was seen a few times. This sequence joins TRBV2 and TRBJ2-4; perhaps TRBD1 as D (6 bases). Per germline, CDR1 SNHLY and CDR2 FYNNEI. V was pared by 3 bases and J by 4 bases, with 19 bases between. This CDR3 comprises 17 residues. In DNA, the CDR3 is TGTGCCAGCAGTGATTTGGTCTTCGTCGGGACAAAAAACATTCAGTACTTC. Translating gives CASSDLVFVGTKNIQYF. The variable domain in full, with the rest retrieved from reference TRBV2 and TRBJ2-4, is EPEVTQTPSHQVTQMGQEVILRCVPISNHLYFYWYRQILGQKVEFLVSFYNNEISEKSEIFDDQFSVERPDGSNFTLKIRSTKLEDSAMYFCASSDLVFVGTKNIQYFGAGTRLSVL.